These 30 T cell receptor beta chains originate from one sample sequenced in a study of cytomegalovirus exposure and HLA in healthy donors. The PCR made use of 60 Vbeta and 13 Jbeta primers. TCRdb's table, derived via immunoSEQ multiplex PCR, lists solely in-frame clones and lacks some. The table lists about 87,000 clones, around 70% of them singletons. The sequenced sample was PBMCs. Receptor source: a man between 25 and 39 years old in good health and CMV-seropositive.

As DNA, the CDR3 is TGCGCCAGCAGCTTCACGGAGGCGGGGTTGGTAGAGACCCAGTACTTC. Its protein is CASSFTEAGLVETQYF. V gene TRBV5-1 combines with J gene TRBJ2-5; maybe TRBD2 (6 bases). The CDR3 totals 16 residues. In germline, CDR1 is SGHRS, CDR2 YFSETQ. Trimming stripped 2 bases from V and 4 bases from J, with 18 bases between.

The chain links TRBV5-8 to TRBJ2-5; 10 bases match TRBD1. The CDR3 runs to 15 residues. Trimming at V came to 4 bases and at J to 5 bases, leaving 8 bases not matched to a gene. Germline loops: CDR1 SGHTS, CDR2 YDEGEE. CDR3 residues: CASSPRGTGAETQYF. As DNA, the CDR3 is TGTGCCAGCAGCCCTCGCGGGACAGGGGCCGAGACCCAGTACTTC.

This clone appeared a single time. One end of the junction is discordant with germline, which a read error may explain. The rearrangement joins TRBV6-5 to TRBJ1-6; D call uncertain. Germline V gene lookup returns CDR1 MNHEY and CDR2 SVGAGI. This CDR3 comprises 14 residues. The CDR3 reads CASSPRVGAQPLNF. In nucleotides, the CDR3 is TGTGCCAGCAGTCCCCGGGTAGGTGCGCAACCCCTCAACTTT.

V is TRBV5-6 and J is TRBJ2-7, with D possibly matching TRBD2 (5 bases). Per the germline V gene, CDR1 is SGHDT and CDR2 is YYEEEE. The CDR3 is 14 residues long. V lost 1 base and J 0 bases, leaving 8 bases between the germline ends. CDR3: CASSLPGISYEQYF. The CDR3, as DNA: TGTGCCAGCAGCTTGCCGGGAATCTCCTACGAGCAGTACTTC.

V gene TRBV6-5 combines with J gene TRBJ1-2, with unresolved D. The CDR3 sequence is 12 residues long. CDR1 is MNHEY and CDR2 is SVGAGI in the germline V gene. V was cut by 8 bases and J by 2 bases, with 9 bases left in between. The CDR3 region is CASGTANYGYTF. The CDR3 nucleotides are TGTGCCAGCGGAACAGCAAACTATGGCTACACCTTC.

The chain links TRBV29-1 to TRBJ2-3, with D perhaps TRBD2 (5 bases). This CDR3 has 13 amino acids. V lost 8 bases, J lost 1 base, and 13 bases lay in between. Per the germline V gene, CDR1 is SQVTM and CDR2 is ANQGSEA. The CDR3 DNA is TGCAGCTCAACATACGGGGGCACAGATACGCAGTATTTT. Protein sequence: CSSTYGGTDTQYF.

The chain employs TRBV25-1 and TRBJ2-7; the D gene is possibly TRBD2 (6 bases). Trimming shortened V by 7 bases and J by 9 bases, and 13 bases separated the two germline ends. CDR1 is MGHDK, CDR2 SYGVNS, per germline. The CDR3 contains 11 residues. The CDR3 coding sequence is TGTGCCAGCAATAGGGGAGGATCGCAGTACTTC. Protein sequence: CASNRGGSQYF.

The chain joins TRBV7-3 to TRBJ2-5; possibly TRBD2 for D (7 bases). The CDR3 is 14 residues long. Germline CDR1 is SGHTA and CDR2 is FQGTGA. Trimming took 5 bases from V and 4 from J, leaving 14 bases between them. CDR3 region: CASSQGGVRETQYF. In DNA form, the CDR3 reads TGTGCCAGCAGCCAAGGGGGGGTTCGAGAGACCCAGTACTTC.

V usage is TRBV27 and J usage is TRBJ1-5, with D perhaps TRBD1 (6 bases). Per germline, CDR1 MNHEY and CDR2 SMNVEV (reference sequence). This CDR3 has 15 amino acids. V was clipped by 2 bases and J by 2 bases, with 10 bases between them. The DNA for the CDR3 is TGTGCCAGCAGTTTAGGGGGCCTGGGCAATCAGCCCCAGCATTTT. As protein: CASSLGGLGNQPQHF.

The chain combines TRBV7-9 with TRBJ1-4; 8 bases are a match to TRBD1. V lost 5 bases to trimming and J lost 14 bases; unmatched junction nucleotides: 10. The V gene's germline CDR1 is SEHNR and CDR2 FQNEAQ (reference sequence). The CDR3 runs 13 residues. The CDR3 DNA reads as TGTGCCAGCAGCCTCCTATCGGACAGGGACCTGTTTTTT. Translation: CASSLLSDRDLFF.

The chain employs TRBV30 and TRBJ1-5; D gene ambiguous. The germline gives CDR1 GTSNPN, CDR2 SVGIG (reference sequence). CDR3 size: 13 residues. V was pared by 2 bases and J by 4 bases, with 9 bases between. CDR3 amino acids: CAWSRSRNQPQHF. As DNA, the CDR3 is TGTGCCTGGAGTCGGAGTAGGAATCAGCCCCAGCATTTT.

This sequence joins TRBV7-9 and TRBJ2-5; TRBD2 aligns across 14 bases. Germline CDR1 and CDR2: SEHNR and FQNEAQ (reference sequence). V gave up 3 bases and J gave up 1 base; unmatched junction bases: 4. The CDR3 consists of 17 residues. For the CDR3, the DNA is TGTGCCAGCAGCTTGTGGGGACTAGCGGGGGCCCAAGAGACCCAGTACTTC. Amino acids: CASSLWGLAGAQETQYF.

The chain couples TRBV27 to TRBJ1-2; D is possibly TRBD1 (6 bases). V dropped 4 bases and J dropped 2 bases, with 8 bases sitting between them. Per germline, CDR1 MNHEY and CDR2 SMNVEV (reference sequence). The CDR3 is 13 residues long. The CDR3 protein is CASSYRANYGYTF. CDR3 sequence (DNA): TGTGCCAGCAGTTACAGGGCGAACTATGGCTACACCTTC.

The chain combines TRBV7-9 with TRBJ2-7; a weak D match, TRBD2 (5 bases). Germline V gene data show CDR1 as SEHNR and CDR2 as FQNEAQ (reference sequence). The V end lost 5 bases, the J end lost 4 bases, and 6 bases lay between the germline ends. This CDR3 comprises 11 residues. CDR3 loop: CASSRGYEQYF. In DNA form, the CDR3 reads TGTGCCAGCAGCCGGGGTTACGAGCAGTACTTC.

The chain combines TRBV29-1 with TRBJ2-1, with D possibly TRBD2 on 7 matching bases. Trimming took off 3 bases at V and 8 bases at J, with 23 bases between the two ends. Germline V gene data show CDR1 as SQVTM and CDR2 as ANQGSEA. The length of the CDR3 is 16 residues. CDR3 in amino acids: CSVDRGRGLELDEQFF. The DNA of the CDR3 is TGCAGCGTTGACCGGGGGCGAGGACTAGAACTCGATGAGCAGTTCTTC.

The chain has TRBV7-2 and TRBJ2-7, with 10 bases fitting TRBD1. The germline V gene has CDR1 SGHTA and CDR2 FQGNSA. The CDR3 totals 16 residues. V lost 3 bases and J lost 2; bases outside the gene matches: 7. The CDR3 DNA reads as TGTGCCAGCAGCTTGGACCGGGACAGGGGTCCCTACGAGCAGTACTTC. It is translated as CASSLDRDRGPYEQYF.

In its sample, this clone was seen once. The junction departs from the called germline gene at one end, perhaps through a read error. The rearrangement links TRBV30 to TRBJ2-7; 7 bases fit TRBD1. Germline V gene sequence: CDR1 GTSNPN, CDR2 SVGIG (reference sequence). This CDR3 region has 12 residues. CDR3 loop: CAWSLRPGQLLF. The CDR3 DNA is TGTGCCTGGAGCCTTAGACCGGGACAGCTCCTCTTC.

This clone was recorded a few times. CDR3 DNA: TGTGCCAGCAGCGGGACAGGGAGGGAACAGCCCCAGCATTTT. Protein product: CASSGTGREQPQHF. The chain uses TRBV7-2 and TRBJ1-5; 9 bases are shared with TRBD1. The CDR3 runs to 14 residues. Germline V gene lookup returns CDR1 SGHTA and CDR2 FQGNSA. Trimming at V came to 5 bases and at J to 7 bases, leaving 6 bases not matched to a gene. The full variable domain, with the rest looked up from reference TRBV7-2 and TRBJ1-5, is GAGVSQSPSNKVTEKGKDVELRCDPISGHTALYWYRQSLGQGLEFLIYFQGNSAPDKSGLPSDRFSAERTGGSVSTLTIQRTQQEDSAVYLCASSGTGREQPQHFGDGTRLSIL.

In its sample, this clone was seen a few times. The rearrangement uses TRBV5-4 and TRBJ2-7; TRBD1 might be the D (5 bases). V was shortened by 4 bases and J by 5 bases, with 13 bases between the two germline ends. This CDR3 spans 13 amino acids. Germline CDR1 SGHNT, CDR2 YYREEE (reference sequence). The CDR3 region has the DNA TGTGCCAGCAGCAGAACAAGGGGCCACGAGCAGTACTTC. It encodes CASSRTRGHEQYF. The whole variable domain, remainder taken from reference TRBV5-4 and TRBJ2-7, is ETGVTQSPTHLIKTRGQQVTLRCSSQSGHNTVSWYQQALGQGPQFIFQYYREEENGRGNFPPRFSGLQFPNYSSELNVNALELDDSALYLCASSRTRGHEQYFGPGTRLTVT.

V and J are TRBV6-6 and TRBJ1-5, with 7 bases that match TRBD1. Germline V gene data show CDR1 as MNHNY and CDR2 as SVGAGI (reference sequence). V shed 8 bases, J shed 0 bases, and the junction held 7 bases outside the gene matches. This CDR3 has 15 residues. The CDR3 protein is CASHGQDYSNQPQHF. The CDR3 DNA reads TGTGCCAGCCATGGACAGGATTATAGCAATCAGCCCCAGCATTTT.

This clone was observed a few times. The chain joins TRBV7-8 to TRBJ2-2, with TRBD1 matching 7 bases. V shed 4 bases and J 5 bases; nucleotides not matched to a gene: 4. The CDR3 covers 14 residues. Germline loops: CDR1 SGHVS, CDR2 FQNEAQ. The CDR3 reads CASSSNRGTGELFF. The CDR3 DNA reads as TGTGCCAGCAGCTCAAACAGGGGTACCGGGGAGCTGTTTTTT.

The chain combines TRBV30 with TRBJ1-4; TRBD1 matches 7 bases. Unmatched junction bases numbered 0, after V lost 0 bases and J lost 8 bases. Germline loops: CDR1 GTSNPN, CDR2 SVGIG (reference sequence). The CDR3 extends over 12 amino acids. The CDR3 spells CAWSVQGEKLFF. CDR3 coding DNA: TGTGCCTGGAGTGTACAGGGGGAAAAACTGTTTTTT.

The chain has TRBV28 and TRBJ2-1, with TRBD2 matching 10 bases. The CDR3 is made up of 16 amino acids. In germline, CDR1 is MDHEN, CDR2 SYDVKM. With 6 bases clipped from V and 5 bases from J, the junction kept 10 bases outside the gene matches. CDR3 sequence reads: CASSPSGRAEDNEQFF. In nucleotides, the CDR3 is TGTGCCAGCAGCCCCAGCGGGAGGGCCGAGGACAATGAGCAGTTCTTC.

CDR3 residues: CASSQGLPPTLNEQFF. The CDR3 nucleotides are TGCGCCAGCAGCCAAGGGTTACCTCCCACTTTAAATGAGCAGTTCTTC. The chain joins TRBV4-3 to TRBJ2-1; D is unresolved. Germline values: CDR1 LGHNA, CDR2 YSLEER. V lost 1 base to trimming and J lost 7 bases, with 17 bases between them. The CDR3 runs 16 residues.

The chain recombines TRBV7-2 with TRBJ2-7; D perhaps matches TRBD1 (6 bases). CDR3 length: 15 residues. V dropped 5 bases and J dropped 3 bases, with 17 bases sitting between them. Germline values: CDR1 SGHTA, CDR2 FQGNSA. The CDR3 sequence is CASSLEGGSVYEQYF. The DNA of the CDR3 is TGTGCCAGCAGCCTAGAAGGGGGTTCGGTCTACGAGCAGTACTTC.

This clone was counted a few times. The rearrangement joins TRBV28 to TRBJ2-5; TRBD1 matches 9 bases. The junction had 4 bases not matched to a gene; V was cut back by 9 bases and J by 2 bases. Looked up from germline, CDR1 is MDHEN and CDR2 is SYDVKM. The CDR3 is made up of 13 amino acids. The CDR3 reads CASHGTGQETQYF. The CDR3 region has the DNA TGTGCCAGTCACGGGACAGGGCAAGAGACCCAGTACTTC.

The chain employs TRBV6-5 and TRBJ2-2, with TRBD1 matching over 10 bases. CDR1 and CDR2 (germline): MNHEY, SVGAGI. The CDR3 has 14 residues. J was trimmed by 4 bases and V by 10 bases; bases with no gene match: 6. The CDR3 is CATRTGGITGELFF. The CDR3 region has the DNA TGTGCCACCCGGACAGGGGGGATCACCGGGGAGCTGTTTTTT.

This clone was found a few times. The chain uses TRBV5-1 and TRBJ1-1; D might be TRBD1 (6 bases). Germline V gene sequence: CDR1 SGHRS, CDR2 YFSETQ. Trimming pared 2 bases from V and 3 bases from J, leaving 14 bases between. CDR3 size: 15 residues. DNA for the CDR3: TGCGCCAGCAGCTTCCGGCCCAGGGGCGACACTGAAGCTTTCTTT. Protein product: CASSFRPRGDTEAFF.

With respect to this clone: One end of the junction fails to match germline, which may point to a read error. The genes are TRBV7-9 and TRBJ1-2, with TRBD1 matching over 7 bases. The length of the CDR3 is 14 residues. Germline CDR1 SEHNR, CDR2 FQNEAQ (reference sequence). The CDR3 region has the DNA TGTGCCAGCAGCATCCATGGGCAGGGGGGTGGCTACCCCTTC. This gives the protein CASSIHGQGGGYPF.

The chain uses TRBV29-1 and TRBJ1-1, with D perhaps TRBD1 (6 bases). From germline, CDR1 is SQVTM and CDR2 ANQGSEA. V lost 0 bases and J 5 bases, leaving 19 bases between the germline ends. The CDR3 is made up of 16 amino acids. The CDR3 region has the DNA TGCAGCGTTGAAGACCGCTGGGGCTCAGGGGAAACTGAAGCTTTCTTT. It yields the protein CSVEDRWGSGETEAFF.